Listed below are T cell receptor beta chains from one sample, sequenced in a study of blood T cell repertoires in COVID-19. Repertoires were generated with immunoSEQ multiplex PCR, while TCRdb's copy carries only in-frame clones and drops some. The repertoire holds about 140,000 clones, with 80% to 85% as singletons. Sequenced input: peripheral blood. These receptors came from a human donor in a cohort sampled during active COVID-19. Each CDR3 is given with its conserved first and last residue. The D gene is left open where the match is weak. Where a row states a size, it is once, few, many or the class of an expanded clone; other rows omit it.

clone_size: .
j_call: TRBJ1-2
v_call: TRBV15
d_call: TRBD1
cdr3_nt: TGTGCCACCAGCGGATTTGACAGGGGAAGCTATGGCTACACCTTC
cdr3_aa: CATSGFDRGSYGYTF

clone_size: few
j_call: TRBJ2-5
v_call: TRBV6-5
d_call: .
cdr3_nt: TGTGCCAGCAGTTATACGGGAGAGACCCAGTACTTC
cdr3_aa: CASSYTGETQYF

clone_size: .
j_call: TRBJ2-1
v_call: TRBV28
d_call: TRBD2
cdr3_nt: TGTGCCAGCAGTGCGACTAGCGGGGGGGCATTTGAGCAGTTCTTC
cdr3_aa: CASSATSGGAFEQFF

clone_size: .
j_call: TRBJ1-1
v_call: TRBV6-5
d_call: .
cdr3_nt: TGTGCCAGCAGTTACAAGGGAGTAGAGACTGAAGCTTTCTTT
cdr3_aa: CASSYKGVETEAFF

clone_size: .
j_call: TRBJ1-3
v_call: TRBV7-2
d_call: .
cdr3_nt: TGTGCCAGCAGCTTAATGGGGGCGATCTCCTACGGAAACACCATATATTTT
cdr3_aa: CASSLMGAISYGNTIYF

clone_size: .
j_call: TRBJ2-7
v_call: TRBV28
d_call: .
cdr3_nt: TGTGCCAGCAGATCGACAGGCTCGAGCCCCTACGAGCAGTACTTC
cdr3_aa: CASRSTGSSPYEQYF

clone_size: once
j_call: TRBJ2-5
v_call: TRBV6-5
d_call: .
cdr3_nt: TGTGCCAGCAGTTACTCCCAGGGGGGCTCGGAAGAGACCCAGTACTTC
cdr3_aa: CASSYSQGGSEETQYF

clone_size: .
j_call: TRBJ2-5
v_call: TRBV7-6
d_call: TRBD2
cdr3_nt: TGTGCCAGCAGCTCCGTGACTAGCGGGGGGGCTGTGACCCAGTACTTC
cdr3_aa: CASSSVTSGGAVTQYF

clone_size: .
j_call: TRBJ2-7
v_call: TRBV6-5
d_call: TRBD2
cdr3_nt: TGTGCCAGCAGAATATCGGGAGGCTACGAGCAGTACTTC
cdr3_aa: CASRISGGYEQYF

clone_size: .
j_call: TRBJ2-7
v_call: TRBV6-5
d_call: TRBD1
cdr3_nt: TGTGCCAGCACCAGGACAGGGTGGGACGAGCAGTACTTC
cdr3_aa: CASTRTGWDEQYF

clone_size: .
j_call: TRBJ2-1
v_call: TRBV19
d_call: TRBD1
cdr3_nt: TGTGCCAGTAGTCCGGGACAGGGGTCGGGTGAGCAGTTCTTC
cdr3_aa: CASSPGQGSGEQFF

clone_size: many
j_call: TRBJ1-1
v_call: TRBV19
d_call: .
cdr3_nt: TGTGCCAGTAAAATACGACTCGGTGAAGCTTTCTTT
cdr3_aa: CASKIRLGEAFF

clone_size: .
j_call: TRBJ1-1
v_call: TRBV21-1
d_call: .
cdr3_nt: TGTGCCAGCAGCAAAGTGGTGCGGGGAGGGGCGCTGGGCGAAGCTTTCTTT
cdr3_aa: CASSKVVRGGALGEAFF

clone_size: few
j_call: TRBJ2-1
v_call: TRBV7-9
d_call: TRBD2
cdr3_nt: TGTGCCAGCGGGCGGGAGATCTACAATGAGCAGTTCTTC
cdr3_aa: CASGREIYNEQFF

clone_size: .
j_call: TRBJ2-5
v_call: TRBV5-1
d_call: TRBD2
cdr3_nt: TGCGCCAGCAGTCGGGTTACTAGCGGGGATGAGACCCAGTACTTC
cdr3_aa: CASSRVTSGDETQYF

clone_size: .
j_call: TRBJ1-2
v_call: TRBV21-1
d_call: .
cdr3_nt: TGTGCCAGCAGCATTCGGACAGGGTCGGGCTATGGCTACACCTTC
cdr3_aa: CASSIRTGSGYGYTF